The rows below give T cell receptor beta chains drawn from one sample of a study of T-cell reconstitution after alpha-beta-depleted transplantation in children. TCRdb called the PCR reads again in MiXCR, with one record for every CDR3 protein. The sample contains about a million distinct CDR3 sequences, under 30% of which appear only once. This sample comprised PBMCs, mostly from graft donor cells, obtained 360 days after TCRalphabeta/CD19-depleted stem cell transplant. The receptors originated from a boy in the first two years of life who had a stem cell transplant for SCID, so the T cells may come from the graft donor. CDR3s leave out the opening cysteine and the closing phenylalanine or tryptophan. Each record gives: J gene, V gene, CDR3 protein.

J gene: TRBJ2-1; V gene: TRBV4-2; CDR3 protein: ASSQDTTSGGTNEQF
J gene: TRBJ2-3; V gene: TRBV4-1; CDR3 protein: ASSQVDWNTDTQY
J gene: TRBJ1-6; V gene: TRBV6-1; CDR3 protein: ASGTEGNGVSPLH
J gene: TRBJ2-3; V gene: TRBV5-6; CDR3 protein: ASSFPLGVTDTQY
J gene: TRBJ2-4; V gene: TRBV5-1; CDR3 protein: ASSLEGGEAKNIQY
J gene: TRBJ2-1; V gene: TRBV6-4; CDR3 protein: ASSDEGAGGSRAEQF
J gene: TRBJ2-2; V gene: TRBV12-3/TRBV12-4; CDR3 protein: ASSRSGSNTGELF
J gene: TRBJ2-7; V gene: TRBV20-1; CDR3 protein: SARDWAGGLYEQY
J gene: TRBJ2-3; V gene: TRBV7-8; CDR3 protein: ASSPTSGDTDTQY
J gene: TRBJ2-2; V gene: TRBV5-1; CDR3 protein: ASSLDRGRTGELF
J gene: TRBJ1-5; V gene: TRBV12-3/TRBV12-4; CDR3 protein: ASSFRQAYSNQPQH
J gene: TRBJ1-1; V gene: TRBV7-9; CDR3 protein: ASSFQPPEHKNTEAF
J gene: TRBJ2-2; V gene: TRBV5-1; CDR3 protein: ASSRDTGELF
J gene: TRBJ2-3; V gene: TRBV5-1; CDR3 protein: ASSMGGTGTDTQY
J gene: TRBJ2-4; V gene: TRBV20-1; CDR3 protein: TAGGNIQY
J gene: TRBJ2-1; V gene: TRBV11-2; CDR3 protein: ASSLVVLGWGPRKVNEQF
J gene: TRBJ2-6; V gene: TRBV5-6; CDR3 protein: ASSWGDSGANVLT
J gene: TRBJ1-5; V gene: TRBV28; CDR3 protein: ASSHTYRVRNQPQH
J gene: TRBJ2-7; V gene: TRBV2; CDR3 protein: ASTNGGYEQY
J gene: TRBJ2-1; V gene: TRBV29-1; CDR3 protein: SVGLPNEQF
J gene: TRBJ2-7; V gene: TRBV6-1; CDR3 protein: ASSEAATPTAYEQY
J gene: TRBJ1-1; V gene: TRBV5-1; CDR3 protein: ASSPVGTGRNTEAF
J gene: TRBJ2-3; V gene: TRBV7-2; CDR3 protein: ASSLVGLSSTDTQY
J gene: TRBJ2-7; V gene: TRBV28; CDR3 protein: ASSDPGQAFYEQY
J gene: TRBJ2-2; V gene: TRBV4-1; CDR3 protein: ASSRTMVGELF
J gene: TRBJ1-1; V gene: TRBV5-6; CDR3 protein: ASSFRQHFRTEAF
J gene: TRBJ2-1; V gene: TRBV9; CDR3 protein: ASSVAGGQGGNEQF
J gene: TRBJ2-5; V gene: TRBV30; CDR3 protein: AWRDVSGVPGTQY
J gene: TRBJ2-7; V gene: TRBV10-3; CDR3 protein: AISATRGTLYEQY
J gene: TRBJ1-2; V gene: TRBV6-2/TRBV6-3; CDR3 protein: ASSYPTGIYGYT
J gene: TRBJ2-5; V gene: TRBV20-1; CDR3 protein: SASPALAAPQETQY
J gene: TRBJ2-2; V gene: TRBV7-2; CDR3 protein: ASSLHGVNTGELF
J gene: TRBJ2-7; V gene: TRBV15; CDR3 protein: ATSPRQGVYEQY
J gene: TRBJ2-3; V gene: TRBV29-1; CDR3 protein: SVEGASTDTQY
J gene: TRBJ1-1; V gene: TRBV18; CDR3 protein: ASSRDVRKKGGAEAF
J gene: TRBJ1-4; V gene: TRBV20-1; CDR3 protein: SARDEGRAREKLF
J gene: TRBJ1-5; V gene: TRBV5-4; CDR3 protein: ASSLAGDGNQPQH
J gene: TRBJ1-3; V gene: TRBV15; CDR3 protein: ATSIPESGNTIY
J gene: TRBJ1-2; V gene: TRBV6-5; CDR3 protein: ASSYRTGGRGYT
J gene: TRBJ1-3; V gene: TRBV10-3; CDR3 protein: AIRRQTGNTIY
J gene: TRBJ1-5; V gene: TRBV30; CDR3 protein: AWSRTGTGQPQH
J gene: TRBJ1-4; V gene: TRBV12-3/TRBV12-4; CDR3 protein: ASSSDRYYRKLF
J gene: TRBJ1-4; V gene: TRBV20-1; CDR3 protein: SARQGGFNEKLF
J gene: TRBJ1-3; V gene: TRBV2; CDR3 protein: ASSERGRTGNTIY
J gene: TRBJ2-5; V gene: TRBV29-1; CDR3 protein: SGAGTGYETQY
J gene: TRBJ2-3; V gene: TRBV5-6; CDR3 protein: ASSLIYIPDTQY
J gene: TRBJ1-6; V gene: TRBV20-1; CDR3 protein: SVRRQGGAYNSPLH
J gene: TRBJ2-1; V gene: TRBV7-2; CDR3 protein: ASSLLPGGYNEQF
J gene: TRBJ2-2; V gene: TRBV7-3; CDR3 protein: ASSPRQPTGELF
J gene: TRBJ2-6; V gene: TRBV5-1; CDR3 protein: ASSLAPSSGANVLT
J gene: TRBJ1-1; V gene: TRBV7-2; CDR3 protein: ASSLVGVMNTEAF
J gene: TRBJ2-3; V gene: TRBV6-1; CDR3 protein: ASSPAWGGRGDTQY
J gene: TRBJ2-6; V gene: TRBV12-3/TRBV12-4; CDR3 protein: ASSRTGAGANVLT
J gene: TRBJ1-1; V gene: TRBV4-2; CDR3 protein: ASSLRVRGVTEAF